The 21 T cell receptor beta chains below come from one sample, sequenced in a study of cytomegalovirus exposure and HLA in healthy donors. Primers included in the PCR were 60 Vbeta and 13 Jbeta primers. TCRdb's table, derived via immunoSEQ multiplex PCR, lists solely in-frame clones and lacks some. The profile shows approximately 70,000 clones, about 74% of them singletons. Sequencing was done on a sample of PBMCs. The receptors originated from a human donor in good health.

The V gene is TRBV30, the J gene TRBJ1-2, with D perhaps matching TRBD1 (5 bases). Germline lookup yields CDR1 GTSNPN and CDR2 SVGIG (reference sequence). V lost 3 bases and J 7 bases, leaving 15 bases between the germline ends. This CDR3 spans 13 amino acids. This CDR3 reads CAWRGTSLGGYTF. CDR3 DNA: TGTGCCTGGAGGGGGACTTCTCTCGGTGGCTACACCTTC.

The rearrangement uses TRBV28 and TRBJ1-3; 7 nucleotides align to TRBD1. Germline V lookup: CDR1 MDHEN, CDR2 SYDVKM. The CDR3 is 13 residues long. Trimming cost V 10 bases and J 2 bases; bases outside gene matches: 5. The chain's CDR3 is CATYDRAGNTIYF. The CDR3 DNA follows: TGTGCCACCTATGACAGGGCTGGAAACACCATATATTTT.

This chain links TRBV2 with TRBJ2-2, with D possibly being TRBD1 (5 bases). Germline V gene sequence: CDR1 SNHLY, CDR2 FYNNEI. Trimming left V 5 bases short and J 0 bases short, with 7 bases between. The CDR3 length is 14 residues. CDR3 coding DNA: TGTGCCAGCAGTACCAGGGCGAACACCGGGGAGCTGTTTTTT. As protein: CASSTRANTGELFF.

The V call is TRBV19, the J call TRBJ2-7; D may be TRBD1 (6 bases). Trimming pared 1 base from V and 4 bases from J, leaving 8 bases between. CDR1 LNHDA and CDR2 SQIVND come from the germline V gene (reference sequence). The CDR3 is made up of 13 amino acids. The CDR3 coding sequence is TGTGCCAGTAGTATAGGGGACACGTACGAGCAGTACTTC. As protein: CASSIGDTYEQYF.

This chain uses TRBV10-3 with TRBJ1-1; TRBD1 matches at 7 bases. Germline V gene sequence: CDR1 ENHRY, CDR2 SYGVKD. Trimming took 6 bases from V and 4 from J; bases not matched to a gene: 8. CDR3 length equals 14 residues. The DNA for the CDR3 is TGTGCCATCAGCCTAGGGGGCGCAGGCACTGAAGCTTTCTTT. Translating it yields CAISLGGAGTEAFF.

The chain is built from TRBV4-2 and TRBJ2-7, with D hard to call. This CDR3 spans 13 amino acids. CDR1 and CDR2 from the germline V gene are LGHNA and YNFKEQ. Trimming removed 1 base from V and 3 bases from J, with 7 bases in between. The CDR3 DNA reads as TGTGCCAGCAGCCAAGGAGGTAGCTACGAGCAGTACTTC. This translates into CASSQGGSYEQYF.

This chain joins TRBV30 and TRBJ2-3; 10 bases line up with TRBD2. Trimming at V came to 0 bases and at J to 2 bases, leaving 5 bases not matched to a gene. CDR3 length: 16 residues. Germline V gene data show CDR1 as GTSNPN and CDR2 as SVGIG (reference sequence). CDR3 region: CAWSVRLAGATDTQYF. The CDR3 DNA reads TGTGCCTGGAGTGTCCGACTAGCGGGCGCCACAGATACGCAGTATTTT.

This clone was seen a single time. The chain uses TRBV7-2 and TRBJ2-7; D not resolved. CDR3 length equals 14 residues. Germline V gene lookup returns CDR1 SGHTA and CDR2 FQGNSA. Trimming left V 5 bases short and J 2 bases short, with 13 bases between. The CDR3 loop is CASSNNRVAYEQYF. The CDR3 region has the DNA TGTGCCAGCAGCAATAATAGAGTAGCCTACGAGCAGTACTTC.

This clone has only a few counts. The V call is TRBV7-9, the J call TRBJ2-4; D call uncertain. This CDR3 contains 18 residues. Germline V gives CDR1 SEHNR, CDR2 FQNEAQ (reference sequence). V was cut by 2 bases and J by 0 bases, with 17 bases left in between. CDR3 sequence (DNA): TGTGCCAGCAGCTTAAAGTCCGCAGACACCATAGCCAAAAACATTCAGTACTTC. It yields the protein CASSLKSADTIAKNIQYF.

This CDR3 is CASSEMVAGVYNEQFF. The CDR3 DNA sequence: TGTGCCAGCAGTGAAATGGTAGCGGGGGTCTACAATGAGCAGTTCTTC. The V gene is TRBV2, the J gene TRBJ2-1; 9 bases line up with TRBD2. Germline CDR1 SNHLY, CDR2 FYNNEI. V trimming: 2 bases; J trimming: 3 bases; junction bases outside the gene matches: 5. The CDR3 has 16 amino acids.

The chain employs TRBV30 and TRBJ1-2, with unresolved D. Per the germline V gene, CDR1 is GTSNPN and CDR2 is SVGIG (reference sequence). The CDR3 has 14 amino acids. V was trimmed by 0 bases and J by 4 bases, leaving 12 bases between them. CDR3 protein: CAWSVNRLAYGYTF. The CDR3 DNA reads as TGTGCCTGGAGTGTTAATCGCTTGGCCTATGGCTACACCTTC.

Written as DNA, the CDR3 is TGTGCCAGCAGCTATATGGGGGGGGCCGAGCAGTACTTC. It translates to CASSYMGGAEQYF. The chain has TRBV7-9 and TRBJ2-7; possible D gene TRBD2, 7 bases. The CDR3 sequence is 13 residues long. The V end lost 4 bases, the J end lost 6 bases, and 13 bases lay between the germline ends. CDR1 and CDR2 from the germline V gene are SEHNR and FQNEAQ (reference sequence).

The chain combines TRBV5-7 with TRBJ1-2; 7 positions match TRBD1. TRBV5-7 is flagged as an ORF with uncertain function. The CDR3 is 16 residues long. V lost 4 bases, J lost 4 bases, and 13 bases stayed unmatched. The chain's CDR3 is CASSHLLWDSFYGYTF. The CDR3 DNA sequence: TGTGCCAGCAGCCACCTTCTGTGGGACAGTTTCTATGGCTACACCTTC.

A few counts support this clone. A far larger clone is just one base off, so this is likely a read error. The V and J genes are TRBV9 and TRBJ2-2; 9 bases are shared with TRBD1. The germline gives CDR1 SGDLS, CDR2 YYNGEE. Unmatched junction bases numbered 4, after V lost 4 bases and J lost 3 bases. The CDR3 covers 15 residues. CDR3 loop: CASSFRDRDTGELFF. For the CDR3, the DNA is TGTGCCAGCAGCTTCCGGGACAGGGACACCGGGGAGCTGTTTTTT.

The chain combines TRBV13 with TRBJ1-2, with TRBD1 matching 12 bases. V shed 4 bases and J 5 bases; nucleotides not matched to a gene: 5. Germline values: CDR1 PRHDT, CDR2 FYEKMQ (reference sequence). The CDR3 covers 15 residues. The CDR3 sequence: CASSSGTGGEYGYTF. In DNA form, the CDR3 reads TGTGCCAGCAGCTCCGGGACAGGGGGCGAATATGGCTACACCTTC.

The CDR3 DNA is TGTGCCAGCAGCTTAGGCCTAGGACAGGGAACAAACACCATATATTTT. It codes for CASSLGLGQGTNTIYF. The rearrangement uses TRBV13 and TRBJ1-3, with 8 bases lining up with TRBD1. Germline V gene sequence: CDR1 PRHDT, CDR2 FYEKMQ (reference sequence). The V gene end was trimmed by 0 bases and the J gene end by 6 bases; junction bases not matched to a gene: 7. The CDR3 loop spans 16 amino acids.

The rearrangement joins TRBV5-6 to TRBJ2-7, with TRBD1 matching over 7 bases. CDR1 is SGHDT, CDR2 YYEEEE, per germline. This CDR3 is built from 13 residues. The junction had 4 bases not matched to a gene; V was cut back by 1 base and J by 6 bases. DNA of the CDR3: TGTGCCAGCAGCTTGCTGACAGGGAGCGAGCAGTACTTC. It translates to CASSLLTGSEQYF. Full variable domain (remainder filled in from reference TRBV5-6 and TRBJ2-7): DAGVTQSPTHLIKTRGQQVTLRCSPKSGHDTVSWYQQALGQGPQFIFQYYEEEERQRGNFPDRFSGHQFPNYSSELNVNALLLGDSALYLCASSLLTGSEQYFGPGTRLTVT.

The chain uses TRBV28 and TRBJ2-2; weak D call: TRBD2 (6 bases). The CDR3 has 13 residues. V shed 6 bases and J shed 6 bases, with 11 bases lying between them. Germline CDR1 reads MDHEN; CDR2 reads SYDVKM. CDR3 DNA sequence: TGTGCCAGCAGATATCGGGAGTCCGGGGAGCTGTTTTTT. Amino acids: CASRYRESGELFF. The variable domain in full, with the rest retrieved from reference TRBV28 and TRBJ2-2, is DVKVTQSSRYLVKRTGEKVFLECVQDMDHENMFWYRQDPGLGLRLIYFSYDVKMKEKGDIPEGYSVSREKKERFSLILESASTNQTSMYLCASRYRESGELFFGEGSRLTVL.

J is TRBJ2-2 and V is TRBV7-9; TRBD2 matches at 7 bases. Per germline, CDR1 SEHNR and CDR2 FQNEAQ (reference sequence). CDR3 length equals 14 residues. V lost 6 bases and J lost 2; bases outside the gene matches: 3. The CDR3 coding sequence is TGTGCCAGCAGGGGACTATCCAACACCGGGGAGCTGTTTTTT. This encodes CASRGLSNTGELFF. Looking up the rest from reference TRBV7-9 and TRBJ2-2 gives the full variable domain: DTGVSQNPRHKITKRGQNVTFRCDPISEHNRLYWYRQTLGQGPEFLTYFQNEAQLEKSRLLSDRFSAERPKGSFSTLEIQRTEQGDSAMYLCASRGLSNTGELFFGEGSRLTVL.

The sample holds a few counts of this clone. V and J are TRBV10-2 and TRBJ2-7, with 9 bases matching TRBD1. The CDR3 totals 15 residues. Per the germline V gene, CDR1 is WSHSY and CDR2 is SAAADI. Trimming took 4 bases from V and 0 from J; bases not matched to a gene: 4. CDR3 amino acids: CASSGRTGDSYEQYF. The CDR3 DNA reads as TGCGCCAGCAGTGGCCGGACAGGGGACTCCTACGAGCAGTACTTC.

This clone was recorded many times. CDR3: CASSPGGAEAFF. The CDR3, as DNA: TGTGCCAGCTCACCAGGAGGGGCTGAAGCTTTCTTT. The chain combines TRBV18 with TRBJ1-1; D possibly corresponds to TRBD1 (5 bases). Trimming left V 2 bases short and J 6 bases short, with 7 bases between. CDR3 size: 12 residues. Germline loops: CDR1 KGHSH, CDR2 LQKENI.